The rows below give T cell receptor beta chains drawn from one sample of a study of blood T cell repertoires in COVID-19. Sequencing was performed with immunoSEQ multiplex PCR; in TCRdb, only in-frame clones are kept and a portion is missing. This table holds 150,000 to 180,000 clones, about 88% found once. Sequenced: peripheral blood. These receptors were taken from a woman aged 55-75 years with COVID-19, enrolled during active disease. The CDR3 runs from the conserved cysteine through the conserved F or W. Fields, in order: clone size, V gene, J gene, D gene, CDR3 protein, CDR3 DNA. D genes are given only for firm matches. Rows give clone size only sometimes, using once, few, many, or a class for an expanded clone.

clone size: -
V gene: TRBV5-6
J gene: TRBJ2-3
D gene: -
CDR3 protein: CASSFLASRGTDTQYF
CDR3 DNA: TGTGCCAGCAGCTTTCTAGCGTCCCGGGGCACAGATACGCAGTATTTT

clone size: -
V gene: TRBV6-5
J gene: TRBJ1-4
D gene: -
CDR3 protein: CASSNQEEGEKLFF
CDR3 DNA: TGTGCCAGCAGTAATCAGGAGGAGGGTGAAAAACTGTTTTTT

clone size: -
V gene: TRBV18
J gene: TRBJ1-1
D gene: -
CDR3 protein: CASSPQGGTEAFF
CDR3 DNA: TGTGCCAGCTCACCGCAGGGAGGCACTGAAGCTTTCTTT

clone size: -
V gene: TRBV15
J gene: TRBJ2-1
D gene: TRBD2
CDR3 protein: CATSKTGTSFGNEQFF
CDR3 DNA: TGTGCCACCAGCAAAACCGGGACTAGCTTCGGCAATGAGCAGTTCTTC

clone size: once
V gene: TRBV5-6
J gene: TRBJ2-1
D gene: -
CDR3 protein: CASSLEDRGYNEQFF
CDR3 DNA: TGTGCCAGCAGCTTGGAGGACCGGGGGTACAATGAGCAGTTCTTC

clone size: once
V gene: TRBV23-1
J gene: TRBJ1-3
D gene: -
CDR3 protein: CASSPGKRRNTIYF
CDR3 DNA: TGCGCCAGCAGCCCAGGGAAACGCAGAAACACCATATATTTT

clone size: many
V gene: TRBV5-6
J gene: TRBJ1-4
D gene: -
CDR3 protein: CASSGGGANEKLFF
CDR3 DNA: TGTGCCAGCAGCGGCGGGGGAGCTAATGAAAAACTGTTTTTT

clone size: -
V gene: TRBV3-1/TRBV3-2
J gene: TRBJ1-4
D gene: TRBD1
CDR3 protein: CASSQVRGPNEKLFF
CDR3 DNA: TGTGCCAGCAGCCAAGTGAGGGGGCCTAATGAAAAACTGTTTTTT

clone size: -
V gene: TRBV10-3
J gene: TRBJ2-5
D gene: TRBD1
CDR3 protein: CAISTGVETQYF
CDR3 DNA: TGTGCCATCAGCACAGGGGTGGAGACCCAGTACTTC

clone size: once
V gene: TRBV5-8
J gene: TRBJ1-4
D gene: -
CDR3 protein: CASSPEGEKLFF
CDR3 DNA: TGTGCCAGCAGTCCAGAGGGCGAAAAACTGTTTTTT

clone size: -
V gene: TRBV6-1
J gene: TRBJ1-2
D gene: -
CDR3 protein: CASSEALGRANYGHTF
CDR3 DNA: TGTGCCAGCAGTGAAGCATTGGGCAGGGCTAACTATGGCCACACCTTC

clone size: -
V gene: TRBV5-8
J gene: TRBJ1-2
D gene: TRBD1
CDR3 protein: CASSPSGTGLYGYTF
CDR3 DNA: TGTGCCAGCAGCCCGTCAGGGACAGGTCTCTATGGCTACACCTTC

clone size: -
V gene: TRBV2
J gene: TRBJ1-1
D gene: TRBD1
CDR3 protein: CASSEATGQGLWVNTEAFF
CDR3 DNA: TGTGCCAGCAGTGAGGCTACGGGACAGGGGTTGTGGGTAAACACTGAAGCTTTCTTT

clone size: -
V gene: TRBV5-1
J gene: TRBJ1-1
D gene: -
CDR3 protein: CASSLAGSTLRATEAFF
CDR3 DNA: TGCGCCAGCAGCTTAGCTGGGAGTACCTTAAGGGCCACTGAAGCTTTCTTT

clone size: -
V gene: TRBV25-1
J gene: TRBJ1-1
D gene: -
CDR3 protein: CASSALRNSGTEAFF
CDR3 DNA: TGTGCCAGCAGTGCGTTACGCAATAGTGGCACTGAAGCTTTCTTT

clone size: -
V gene: TRBV28
J gene: TRBJ1-5
D gene: -
CDR3 protein: CASTDRVSNQPQHF
CDR3 DNA: TGTGCCAGCACCGACAGAGTATCAAATCAGCCCCAGCATTTT